The clone carrying this T cell receptor beta chain was seen a handful of times. Its specificity is not known. This entry comes from a study of high-grade serous ovarian cancer treatment subgroups. About the research overall: Mean per sample: around 14,000 reads, some 7,300 unique TCR beta rearrangements.

Trimming took 1 base from V and 0 from J, leaving 10 bases between them. CDR1 is SEHNR and CDR2 is FQNEAQ in the germline V gene (reference sequence). There are 15 residues in the CDR3. Broader study findings: Repertoire analysis covered CDR3 alone, not CDR1 or CDR2. Same-patient tumor repertoires overlapped at roughly 0.095 to 0.8; different patients barely overlapped.

Tumor tissue was taken before any definitive surgery or chemotherapy was given. Data came from immunoSEQ multiplex PCR; TCRdb stores just in-frame clones and leaves some out. This sample has a few thousand clones; over 60% occur once, and the top ten carry 13%. V and J are TRBV7-9 and TRBJ2-7; TRBD2 might be the D (5 bases). The sequence was collected from a human donor with high-grade serous ovarian cancer. Source material: tumor tissue. The CDR3: CASSLVGGNSYEQYF. The CDR3, as DNA: TGTGCCAGCAGCTTAGTCGGAGGAAACTCCTACGAGCAGTACTTC.